One T cell receptor (beta chain) is described in this entry. Its antigen is undetermined. These data originate in a study of T cells expressing NK-cell markers. At the level of the study: One of eight sequenced donors was HCMV-seronegative; the other seven were seropositive. Study-wide findings and caveats: Top CD8+ clonotypes included the dominant CD3+CD56+NKG2C+ clonotypes in several donors.

CDR3 size: 15 residues. The V gene's germline CDR1 is MNHNS and CDR2 SASEGT. TCRdb processed the 5' RACE reads again and assigns one entry to each CDR3 protein, with no DNA. The sample's table shows some 450,000 distinct CDR3 sequences. Sequenced input: blood T cells: a sorted CD56 or NKG2C T cell subset, CD4+ or CD8+ T cells, or bulk PBMC T cells (not recorded which). The genes are TRBV6-1 and TRBJ2-7; lacking DNA, the TRBD1 call made by TCRdb goes unchecked. The origin of this receptor is a woman aged 18-70 years in good health. The CDR3 sequence: CASRPYREGTYEQYF.